This T cell receptor (beta chain) stems from a study of blood T cell repertoires in COVID-19 (dated by TCRdb to between 2020 and 2021). About the study as a whole: The collaborator samples originated in the United States, Italy and Spain and spanned the acute and convalescent phases of COVID-19. The material from the prospective study consisted of cDNA or gDNA derived from T cells, B-cell-depleted T cells, or PBMCs. The dataset comprised deeply sampled blood TCRbeta repertoires from subjects exposed to, actively infected with, or recovered from COVID-19. A freely available public database, intended as a resource for researchers studying the immune response to SARS-CoV-2, is where the repertoires were released. The samples were drawn from two sources: the first 160 participants of the ongoing ImmuneRACE study, and fewer than 1,500 subjects contributed by 6 global collaborators. Sample metadata almost always included a de-identified subject ID, COVID-19 status, age in years and sex. Where available, HLA class I and class II types were obtained from metadata supplied by the sample provider rather than from assay-based typing.

From the germline V gene, CDR1 is SGHRS and CDR2 is YFSETQ. The junction carries 5 bases between V and J, which are trimmed by 0 bases and 4 bases respectively. There are 13 amino acids in the CDR3, from cysteine to phenylalanine inclusive. The DNA shown is the 39-base CDR3, in frame from base 1. Comment on this clone: Its antigen is still unknown. Per-base quality was not reported, and no clone a single base away is much larger than it.

TCRbeta CDR3 regions were amplified from genomic DNA using the immunoSEQ Assay, a bias-controlled multiplex PCR. The study's own analysis went as follows. Within the assay, amplification of reference gene primers was used to estimate how many nucleated cells each sample contained. To quantify the absolute abundance of each unique TCRbeta CDR3 rearrangement, sequence reads were collapsed and filtered. For each sample, productive Simpson clonality was calculated as the square root of Simpson's diversity index over productive rearrangements. Imported from immuneACCESS, the table was reduced by TCRdb to in-frame sequences with V and J called. These copies leave out some clones; in studies compared against another copy, an unresolved V gene accounts for under half, and the cause of the remainder is not known. V and J calls and clone size are copied from that table; D and trimming were computed from the DNA. Here the sample has around 300,000 clones; around nine tenths occur a single time. Jointly, the top ten make up about 1.7% of the sample.

Participants in the prospective study were aged roughly 18 to 100 years, lived in 20 to 25 United States geographic areas, and enrolled through a virtual design. In the prospective study, participants were assigned to cohorts based on the clinical history participants reported in a screening survey and a study questionnaire. For ImmuneRACE Cohort 3, a participant was defined as recovered based on two consecutive negative NP/OP PCR tests, clearance by a healthcare professional, or resolution of symptoms. Each participant in the prospective study had whole blood, serum and a nasopharyngeal or oropharyngeal swab collected by mobile phlebotomists. Over a roughly two-month period, participants in the prospective study had the option of providing additional blood draws and questionnaires. Before DNA extraction, prospective study blood samples were shipped either frozen or at room temperature. Here is what the overall study found, with its caveats: The amount of clinical and demographic metadata varied by source and participant and was provided uncurated.

This sequence originates from a middle-aged woman who had recovered from COVID-19. In this chain, TRBV5-1 is recombined with TRBJ1-5, with no D gene named confidently. Sequenced material: PBMCs or T cells enriched from blood (not recorded which). The sequenced DNA: TGCGCCAGCAGCTTGGCTTTTAATCAGCCCCAGCATTTT. It translates to CASSLAFNQPQHF.